This T cell receptor (beta chain) was profiled in a study of blood T cell repertoires in COVID-19. The germline gives CDR1 SGHTA, CDR2 FQGNSA. This CDR3 region has 17 residues. V shed 2 bases and J 5 bases; nucleotides not matched to a gene: 14. Some clones are missing from TCRdb's copy, which holds only in-frame ones; the method was immunoSEQ multiplex PCR. The sample lists 250,000 to 300,000 clones; approximately 85% were seen once. The TCR comes from a woman in her seventies with acute or convalescent COVID-19. Sequenced input: peripheral blood. The chain employs TRBV7-2 and TRBJ1-2, with TRBD1 matching over 7 bases. CDR3 residues: CASSLTPAGQRLYGYTF. CDR3 nucleotides: TGTGCCAGCAGCTTAACCCCCGCGGGACAGCGGTTATATGGCTACACCTTC.